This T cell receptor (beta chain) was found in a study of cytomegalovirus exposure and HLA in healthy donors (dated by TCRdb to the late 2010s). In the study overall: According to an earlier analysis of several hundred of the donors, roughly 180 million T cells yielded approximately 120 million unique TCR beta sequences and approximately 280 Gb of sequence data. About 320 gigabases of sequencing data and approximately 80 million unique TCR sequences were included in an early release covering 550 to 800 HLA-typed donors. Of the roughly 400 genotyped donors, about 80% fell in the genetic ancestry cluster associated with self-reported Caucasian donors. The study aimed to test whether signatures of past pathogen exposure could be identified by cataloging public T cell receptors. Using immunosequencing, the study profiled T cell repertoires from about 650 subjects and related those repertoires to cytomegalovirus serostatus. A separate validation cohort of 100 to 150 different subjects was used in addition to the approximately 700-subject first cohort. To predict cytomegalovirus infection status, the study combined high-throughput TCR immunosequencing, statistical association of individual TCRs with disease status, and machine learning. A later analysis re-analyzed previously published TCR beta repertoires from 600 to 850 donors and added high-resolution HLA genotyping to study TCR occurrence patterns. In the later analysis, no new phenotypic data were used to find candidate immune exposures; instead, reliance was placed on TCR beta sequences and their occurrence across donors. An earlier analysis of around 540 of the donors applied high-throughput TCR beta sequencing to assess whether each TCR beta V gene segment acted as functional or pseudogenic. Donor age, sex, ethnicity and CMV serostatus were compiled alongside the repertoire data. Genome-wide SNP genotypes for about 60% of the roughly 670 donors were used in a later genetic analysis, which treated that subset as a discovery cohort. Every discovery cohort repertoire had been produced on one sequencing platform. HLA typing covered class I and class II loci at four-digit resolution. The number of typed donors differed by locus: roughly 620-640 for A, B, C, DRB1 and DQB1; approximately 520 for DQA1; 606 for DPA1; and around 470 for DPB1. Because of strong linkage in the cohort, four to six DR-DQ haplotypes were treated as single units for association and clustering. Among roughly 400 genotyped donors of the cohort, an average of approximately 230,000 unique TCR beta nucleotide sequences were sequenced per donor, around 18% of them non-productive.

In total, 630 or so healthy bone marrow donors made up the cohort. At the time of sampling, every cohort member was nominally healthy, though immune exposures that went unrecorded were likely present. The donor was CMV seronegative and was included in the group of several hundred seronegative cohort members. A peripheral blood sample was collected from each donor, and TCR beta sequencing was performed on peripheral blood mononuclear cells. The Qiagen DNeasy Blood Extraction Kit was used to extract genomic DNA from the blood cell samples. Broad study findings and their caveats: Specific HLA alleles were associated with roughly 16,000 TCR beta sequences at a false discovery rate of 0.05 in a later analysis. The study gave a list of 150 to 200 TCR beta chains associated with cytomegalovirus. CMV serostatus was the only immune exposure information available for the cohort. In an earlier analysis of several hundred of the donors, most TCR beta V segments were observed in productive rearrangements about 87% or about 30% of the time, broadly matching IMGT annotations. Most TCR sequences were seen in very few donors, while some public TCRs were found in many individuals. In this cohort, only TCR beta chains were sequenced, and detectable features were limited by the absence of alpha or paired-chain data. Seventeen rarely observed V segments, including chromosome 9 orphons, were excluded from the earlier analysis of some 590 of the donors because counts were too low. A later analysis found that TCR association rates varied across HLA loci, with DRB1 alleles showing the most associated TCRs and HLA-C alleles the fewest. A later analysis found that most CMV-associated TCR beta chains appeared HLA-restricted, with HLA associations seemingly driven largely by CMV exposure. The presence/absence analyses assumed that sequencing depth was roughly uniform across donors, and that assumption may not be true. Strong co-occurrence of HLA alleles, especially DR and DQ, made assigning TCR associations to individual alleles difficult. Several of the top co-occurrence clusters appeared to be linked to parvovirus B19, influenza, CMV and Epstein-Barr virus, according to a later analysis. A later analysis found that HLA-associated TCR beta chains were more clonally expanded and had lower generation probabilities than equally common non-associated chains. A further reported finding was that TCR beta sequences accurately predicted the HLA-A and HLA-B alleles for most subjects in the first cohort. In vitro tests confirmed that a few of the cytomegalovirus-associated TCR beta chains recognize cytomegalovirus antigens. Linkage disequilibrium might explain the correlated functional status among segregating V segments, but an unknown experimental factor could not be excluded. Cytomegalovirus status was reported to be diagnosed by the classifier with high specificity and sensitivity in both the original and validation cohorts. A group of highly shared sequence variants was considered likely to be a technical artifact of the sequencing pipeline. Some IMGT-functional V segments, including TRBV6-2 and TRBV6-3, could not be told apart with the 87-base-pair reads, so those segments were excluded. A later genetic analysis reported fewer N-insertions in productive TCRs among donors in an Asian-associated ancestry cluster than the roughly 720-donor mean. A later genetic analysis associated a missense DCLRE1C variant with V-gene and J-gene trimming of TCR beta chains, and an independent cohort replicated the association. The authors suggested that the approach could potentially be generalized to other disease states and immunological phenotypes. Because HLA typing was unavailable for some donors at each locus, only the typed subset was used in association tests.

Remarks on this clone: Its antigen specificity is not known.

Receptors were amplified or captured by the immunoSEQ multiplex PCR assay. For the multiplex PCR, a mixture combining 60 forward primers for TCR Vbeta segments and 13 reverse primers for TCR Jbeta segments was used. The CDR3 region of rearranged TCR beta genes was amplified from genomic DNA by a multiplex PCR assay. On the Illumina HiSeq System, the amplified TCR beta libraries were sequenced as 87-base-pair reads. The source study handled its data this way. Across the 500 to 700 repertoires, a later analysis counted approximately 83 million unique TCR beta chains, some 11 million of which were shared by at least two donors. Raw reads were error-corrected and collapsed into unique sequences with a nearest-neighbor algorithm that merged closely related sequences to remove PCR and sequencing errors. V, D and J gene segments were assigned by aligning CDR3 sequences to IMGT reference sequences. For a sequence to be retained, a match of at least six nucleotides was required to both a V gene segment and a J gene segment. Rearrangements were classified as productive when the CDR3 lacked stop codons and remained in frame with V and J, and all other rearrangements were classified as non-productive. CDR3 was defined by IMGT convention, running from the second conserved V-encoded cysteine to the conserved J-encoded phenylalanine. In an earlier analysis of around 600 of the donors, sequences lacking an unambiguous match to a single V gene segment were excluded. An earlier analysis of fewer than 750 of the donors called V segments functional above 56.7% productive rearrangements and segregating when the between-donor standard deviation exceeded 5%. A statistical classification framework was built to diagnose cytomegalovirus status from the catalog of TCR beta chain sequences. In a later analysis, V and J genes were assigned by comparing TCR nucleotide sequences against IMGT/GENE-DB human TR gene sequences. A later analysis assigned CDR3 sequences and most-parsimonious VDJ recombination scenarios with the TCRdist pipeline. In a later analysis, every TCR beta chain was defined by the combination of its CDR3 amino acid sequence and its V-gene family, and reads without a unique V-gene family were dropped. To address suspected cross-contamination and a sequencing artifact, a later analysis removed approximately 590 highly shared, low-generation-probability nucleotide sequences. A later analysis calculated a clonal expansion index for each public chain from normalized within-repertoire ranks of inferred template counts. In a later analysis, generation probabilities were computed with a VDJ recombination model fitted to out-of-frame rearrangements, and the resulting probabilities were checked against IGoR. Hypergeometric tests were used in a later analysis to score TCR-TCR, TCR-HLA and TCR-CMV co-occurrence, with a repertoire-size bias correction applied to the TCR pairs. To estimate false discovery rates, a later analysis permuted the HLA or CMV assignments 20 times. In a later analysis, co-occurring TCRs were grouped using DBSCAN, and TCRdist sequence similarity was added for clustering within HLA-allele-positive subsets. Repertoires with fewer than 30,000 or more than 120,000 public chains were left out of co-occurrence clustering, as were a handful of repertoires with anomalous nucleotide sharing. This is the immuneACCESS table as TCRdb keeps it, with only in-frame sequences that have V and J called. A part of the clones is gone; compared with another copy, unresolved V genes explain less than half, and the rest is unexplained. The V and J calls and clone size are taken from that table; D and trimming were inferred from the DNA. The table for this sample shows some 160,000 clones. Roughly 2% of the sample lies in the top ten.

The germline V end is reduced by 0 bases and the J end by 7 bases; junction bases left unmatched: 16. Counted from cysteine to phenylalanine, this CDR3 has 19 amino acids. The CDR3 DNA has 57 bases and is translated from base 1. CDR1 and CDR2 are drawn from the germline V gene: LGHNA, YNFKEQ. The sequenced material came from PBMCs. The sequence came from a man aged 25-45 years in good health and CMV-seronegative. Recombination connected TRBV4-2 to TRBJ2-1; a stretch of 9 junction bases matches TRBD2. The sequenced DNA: TGTGCCAGCAGCCAAGAATGGGGGGGCGCGGGAGGGGAGGCGAATGAGCAGTTCTTC. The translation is CASSQEWGGAGGEANEQFF.